This T cell receptor beta chain was captured by sequencing in a study of T cell responses to AZD1222 COVID-19 vaccine. Points from the study as a whole: Unmutated variant regions are reportedly the target of nearly half of TCRs that are spike-specific. The repertoires were collected only after the peak T cell response. Spike-specific TCR breadth and depth rose after two AZD1222 doses.

As concerns this clone: The antigen is undetermined.

This table comes from immunoSEQ multiplex PCR, and its TCRdb copy is limited to in-frame clones, with some not included. Of 200,000 to 250,000 clones in the sample, around 94% were seen once. The material sequenced was peripheral blood, taken 28 days after the second dose of the MenACWY control vaccine. The source of this sequence is an adult who received the MenACWY meningococcal vaccine as a control.

CDR3 bases: TGTGCCAGTAGTATAGGGACTAGCGGGGGAAACATTCAGTACTTC. Amino acid sequence: CASSIGTSGGNIQYF. The chain carries TRBV19 and TRBJ2-4, with TRBD2 identical over 13 bases. J gave up 6 bases and V 1 base, and 0 bases lay outside the gene matches. Germline V gene lookup returns CDR1 LNHDA and CDR2 SQIVND (reference sequence). This CDR3 is 15 amino acids long.